This record concerns one T cell receptor beta chain sequence. In germline, CDR1 is MDHEN, CDR2 SYDVKM. This CDR3 is built from 14 residues. Trimming pared 5 bases from V and 4 bases from J, leaving 12 bases between. The sample originates from a study of blood T cell repertoires in COVID-19. Authors' methods: Amplified reference gene primers provided the basis for estimating nucleated cell counts. Assay used: immunoSEQ multiplex PCR; TCRdb lists only in-frame clones, some missing. That table furnishes V, J and clone size, whereas the DNA furnished D and trimming. Of 75,000 to 100,000 clones listed, approximately 87% were seen once; the top ten hold about 20%.

This chain connects TRBV28 to TRBJ2-1; possible D gene TRBD2, 5 bases. This clonotype originated in a human donor in a cohort sampled during active COVID-19. Material: peripheral blood. CDR3 in amino acids: CASSPPRGYNEQFF. CDR3 nucleotide sequence: TGTGCCAGCAGTCCTCCGCGCGGGTACAATGAGCAGTTCTTC.